Judged by abundance, the clone carrying this T cell receptor beta chain is large (0.1 to 1%). Its cognate antigen is unknown. For a library built for alpha chains, this beta chain is a stray read; little rests on its size. This entry comes from a study of spatial heterogeneity in lung cancer. Whole-study results and caveats: Expanded alpha and beta TCR counts within tumors tracked tumor mutation counts.

V shed 5 bases and J 6 bases; nucleotides not matched to a gene: 4. This CDR3 has 13 residues. Germline V gene lookup returns CDR1 SGHAT and CDR2 FQNNGV. Individual TCR cDNA molecules each bore their own unique molecular identifier. One entry per CDR3 protein, called by TCRdb with MiXCR from the 5' RACE reads. The data show 1,300 to 1,500 distinct CDR3 sequences, 10% to 15% seen once. The sample's time point: sample taken at primary tumor resection. The receptor's source is a female donor with early-stage non-small cell lung cancer. The sample consisted of lung tumor tissue, taken at surgery. The V gene is TRBV11-2, the J gene TRBJ2-1; 7 bases match TRBD2. The chain's CDR3 is CASSLTSFNEQFF. The DNA of the CDR3 is TGTGCCAGCAGCCTGACTAGCTTCAATGAGCAGTTCTTC.